Listed here are 29 T cell receptor beta chains from one sample, sequenced in a study of regulatory T cells in long-lasting Graves disease. Researchers made TCR beta libraries by using iRepertoire HTBI primers and running Arm-PCR on CDR3 regions. MiXCR was run by TCRdb on the multiplex PCR reads, yielding one entry per CDR3 protein. The sample has 250,000 or so distinct CDR3 sequences; 18% are singletons. Time point noted: newly diagnosed GD, antithyroid drugs for less than 3 months. PBMCs provided the RNA from which the TCR library was made. Another study also made use of these data, one on T cells in Graves' hyperthyroidism and ophthalmopathy.

Sequenced here: peripheral blood mononuclear cells (PBMCs), sampled at new diagnosis, from a patient treated with antithyroid drugs. The receptors originated from a woman aged 30 to 39 with Graves disease.

This clonotype was found many times. V is TRBV20-1 and J is TRBJ2-1, with D perhaps given as TRBD1 or TRBD2 (5 bases each). V was trimmed by 5 bases and J by 10 bases, leaving 15 bases between them. The CDR3 contains 12 residues. Germline lookup yields CDR1 DFQATT and CDR2 SNEGSKA (reference sequence). CDR3 bases: TGCAGTGCTCCCTTGAGGGGTAGCGAGCAGTTCTTC. Amino acids: CSAPLRGSEQFF.

This clonotype was counted many times. The gene calls are TRBV5-1 and TRBJ2-3; 8 positions agree with TRBD2. From germline, CDR1 is SGHRS and CDR2 YFSETQ. Unmatched junction bases numbered 12, after V lost 6 bases and J lost 3 bases. CDR3 length: 16 amino acids. This CDR3 is CASTRGKTSGTDTQYF. The CDR3 region has the DNA TGCGCCAGCACTAGGGGGAAAACTAGCGGAACAGATACGCAGTATTTT.

The table lists this clonotype with a few counts. The chain combines TRBV6-1 with TRBJ1-2; 8 nucleotides agree with TRBD1. The length of the CDR3 is 15 residues. Germline CDR1 MNHNS, CDR2 SASEGT. Trimming cost V 2 bases and J 2 bases; bases outside gene matches: 4. For the CDR3, the DNA is TGTGCCAGCAGTGAACAGGACAGGGTAAACTATGGCTACACCTTC. Protein sequence: CASSEQDRVNYGYTF.

This clonotype was detected ten times or more. J is TRBJ2-7 and V is TRBV27, with D maybe TRBD2 (6 bases). There are 15 residues in the CDR3. Germline-derived CDR1 and CDR2 are MNHEY and SMNVEV (reference sequence). V lost 7 bases and J lost 2, with 18 bases in between. The CDR3 spells CASTPFWGGTYEQYF. CDR3 nucleotide sequence: TGTGCCAGCACCCCGTTTTGGGGCGGGACCTACGAGCAGTACTTC.

Comments on this clonotype: Since a far larger clone is one base different, this is likely a read error. Because it lacks the conserved phenylalanine or tryptophan at the end, this CDR3 is likely a read error. CDR3 in DNA: TGTGCCAGCAGCTCCCGCGGGGACAAGGGGTACGATGAGCAGTTCGTC. Translated, it gives CASSSRGDKGYDEQFV. The gene calls are TRBV7-6 and TRBJ2-1; TRBD1 or TRBD2 may be the D gene (6 bases each). CDR3 length equals 16 residues. Germline-derived CDR1 and CDR2 are SGHVS and FNYEAQ. The ends were cut back, 4 bases at V and 8 bases at J, with 21 bases in the middle.

This clonotype was detected many times. At one end the junction does not follow the germline gene, possibly because of a read error. CDR3: CASSLHRQGGQPQHF. The CDR3 coding sequence is TGTGCCAGCAGCTTGCACCGACAGGGAGGTCAGCCCCAGCATTTT. The rearrangement uses TRBV5-1 and TRBJ1-5, with 7 nucleotides matching TRBD1. The CDR3 consists of 15 residues. Germline V gene data show CDR1 as SGHRS and CDR2 as YFSETQ.

Notes on this clonotype: The DNA is omitted, as the CDR3 cannot be located on it reliably, and the CDR3 follows TCRdb's listing. This CDR3 reads CASSEGTYEQYFGPGTEAFF. The chain recombines TRBV2 with TRBJ1-1; the table's TRBD1 call for D was not verified on the DNA. The CDR3 spans 20 amino acids, including both terminal residues. Germline V gene sequence: CDR1 SNHLY, CDR2 FYNNEI.

This clonotype was counted at least ten times. This chain links TRBV29-1 with TRBJ2-5, with a possible D match to TRBD1 (6 bases). Germline CDR1 reads SQVTM; CDR2 reads ANQGSEA. V was cut by 0 bases and J by 5 bases, with 16 bases left in between. The CDR3 has 15 residues. CDR3 bases: TGCAGCGTTGAAGAAAGACAGGTTGTGAGCGAGACCCAGTACTTC. Its protein is CSVEERQVVSETQYF.

This clonotype was counted many times. This chain uses TRBV20-1 with TRBJ2-5; D could derive from TRBD1 or TRBD2 (6 bases each). CDR3 size: 16 residues. V was cut by 2 bases and J by 1 base, with 17 bases left in between. Germline-derived CDR1 and CDR2 are DFQATT and SNEGSKA (reference sequence). This chain's CDR3 is CSARSYRGPSQETQYF. The CDR3 coding sequence is TGCAGTGCTAGATCTTATCGGGGGCCTTCCCAAGAGACCCAGTACTTC.

This clonotype occurred many times. V gene TRBV18 combines with J gene TRBJ1-6; no reliable D call. The CDR3 sequence is 13 residues long. Trimming removed 5 bases at V and 4 bases at J, with 6 bases between. CDR1 and CDR2 from the germline V gene are KGHSH and LQKENI. The CDR3 loop reads CASSGTYNSPLHF. The CDR3, as DNA: TGTGCCAGCTCAGGAACGTATAATTCACCCCTCCACTTT. The full variable domain, completed using reference TRBV18 and TRBJ1-6, is NAGVMQNPRHLVRRRGQEARLRCSPMKGHSHVYWYRQLPEEGLKFMVYLQKENIIDESGMPKERFSAEFPKEGPSILRIQQVVRGDSAAYFCASSGTYNSPLHFGNGTRLTVT.

V and J are TRBV5-1 and TRBJ2-5; unclear D gene. The germline CDR1 and CDR2 sequences are SGHRS and YFSETQ. V was shortened by 4 bases and J by 0 bases, with 10 bases between the two germline ends. The CDR3 sequence is 14 residues long. The CDR3 spells CASSILRDQETQYF. The CDR3 DNA follows: TGCGCCAGCAGCATACTAAGGGACCAAGAGACCCAGTACTTC.

This clonotype was seen many times. The chain couples TRBV7-2 to TRBJ2-3, with 7 bases matching TRBD1. This CDR3 contains 13 residues. CDR1 is SGHTA, CDR2 FQGNSA, per germline. V shed 3 bases and J 5 bases; nucleotides not matched to a gene: 2. The CDR3 loop is CASSFTGVDTQYF. DNA of the CDR3: TGTGCCAGCAGCTTTACAGGGGTAGATACGCAGTATTTT.

Ten or more counts support this clonotype. The J gene is TRBJ2-1, the V gene TRBV18, with D possibly called TRBD1 or TRBD2 (5 bases each). The CDR3 contains 13 residues. Germline lookup yields CDR1 KGHSH and CDR2 LQKENI. Trimming took off 3 bases at V and 5 bases at J, with 8 bases between the two ends. CDR3 amino acids: CASSPGTHNEQFF. The DNA for the CDR3 is TGTGCCAGCTCACCGGGGACCCACAATGAGCAGTTCTTC.

This clonotype was recorded at least ten times. This chain uses TRBV7-2 with TRBJ2-2; no clear D gene. This CDR3 is 15 amino acids long. V was trimmed by 1 base and J by 7 bases, leaving 13 bases between them. The germline V gene has CDR1 SGHTA and CDR2 FQGNSA. CDR3: CASSLVVWVGGELFF. For the CDR3, the DNA is TGTGCCAGCAGCTTAGTAGTGTGGGTGGGCGGGGAGCTGTTTTTT.

This sequence joins TRBV20-1 and TRBJ2-1; D gene unclear. The CDR3 has 11 residues. Per germline, CDR1 DFQATT and CDR2 SNEGSKA (reference sequence). The germline V and J ends were trimmed by 3 bases and 4 bases, with 4 bases remaining between them. This chain's CDR3 is CSASPYNEQFF. The DNA for the CDR3 is TGCAGTGCTAGCCCTTACAATGAGCAGTTCTTC.

This clonotype was detected ten times or more. In nucleotides, the CDR3 is TGTGCCAGCGGGACAGGAAAATACAATGAGCAGTTCTTC. Its translation is CASGTGKYNEQFF. This sequence joins TRBV6-1 and TRBJ2-1, with TRBD1 matching over 8 bases. The CDR3 spans 13 residues. Germline CDR1 is MNHNS and CDR2 is SASEGT. Trimming at V came to 8 bases and at J to 4 bases, leaving 4 bases not matched to a gene.

This clonotype was counted at least ten times. CDR3 sequence (DNA): TGCGCCAGCAGCTTCGACGACAACTATGGCTACACCTTC. This gives the protein CASSFDDNYGYTF. The chain has TRBV5-1 and TRBJ1-2; D gene unclear. Per germline, CDR1 SGHRS and CDR2 YFSETQ. V lost 2 bases and J lost 2, with 7 bases in between. The CDR3 spans 13 residues.

This clonotype was counted between two and nine times. The V gene is TRBV29-1, the J gene TRBJ1-5; D perhaps matches TRBD1 (6 bases). The CDR3 is 14 residues long. Trimming took 6 bases from V and 7 from J, leaving 19 bases between them. The V gene's germline CDR1 is SQVTM and CDR2 ANQGSEA. This chain's CDR3 is CSVGLGQGTQPQHF. The CDR3 DNA is TGCAGCGTGGGCCTAGGTCAGGGGACCCAGCCCCAGCATTTT.

This clonotype has more than one count but fewer than ten. The gene calls are TRBV14 and TRBJ1-2; D is possibly TRBD1 (6 bases). The length of the CDR3 is 13 residues. From germline, CDR1 is SGHDN and CDR2 FVKESK. V was pared by 5 bases and J by 6 bases, with 13 bases between. The CDR3 protein is CASSSTGKDGYTF. The CDR3 nucleotides read TGTGCCAGCAGCAGTACAGGGAAGGATGGCTACACCTTC.

This clonotype came up many times. The chain couples TRBV5-1 to TRBJ2-3; D may be TRBD1 (5 bases). The better agreement between TRBJ2-5 and the DNA end casts doubt on the J call. The CDR3 length is 16 residues. CDR1 is SGHRS and CDR2 is YFSETQ in the germline V gene. CDR3 residues: CASSLDSGIRWETQYF. The CDR3 bases are TGCGCCAGCAGCTTGGATTCAGGGATCCGGTGGGAGACCCAGTACTTC.

This clonotype was recorded at least ten times. The chain couples TRBV20-1 to TRBJ2-5, with TRBD2 matching 13 bases. The germline gives CDR1 DFQATT, CDR2 SNEGSKA (reference sequence). The length of the CDR3 is 15 residues. The V and J ends lost 1 base and 4 bases, in that order; junction bases with no gene match: 3. For the CDR3, the DNA is TGCAGTGCTAGAGTCTGGACTAGCGGGGGAGAGACCCAGTACTTC. Translated, it gives CSARVWTSGGETQYF.

This clonotype has a count of ten or more. The V call is TRBV5-1, the J call TRBJ2-4; D is undetermined. The V gene lost 0 bases and the J gene lost 0 bases, with 13 bases spanning the gap. Germline CDR1 SGHRS, CDR2 YFSETQ. The CDR3 runs to 17 residues. CDR3 loop: CASSLAQLGLAKNIQYF. The CDR3 DNA follows: TGCGCCAGCAGCTTGGCCCAGCTGGGGTTAGCCAAAAACATTCAGTACTTC.

This clonotype was counted many times. CDR3 loop: CASSEEYRVGAEKLFF. Here the CDR3 DNA reads TGTGCCAGCAGTGAAGAATACAGGGTCGGAGCGGAAAAACTGTTTTTT. The rearrangement links TRBV6-1 to TRBJ1-4; D perhaps matches TRBD1 (6 bases). CDR3 length equals 16 residues. Germline V CDR1 and CDR2: MNHNS, SASEGT. The V and J ends lost 1 base and 8 bases respectively, with 17 bases between them.

With respect to this clonotype: With a much larger clone just one base away, this may be a read error. The chain combines TRBV14 with TRBJ2-5; no reliable D call. Trimming stripped 1 base from V and 11 bases from J, with 14 bases between. Germline V gene lookup returns CDR1 SGHDN and CDR2 FVKESK. This CDR3 comprises 13 residues. The CDR3 protein is CASSQVVGNEQYF. The CDR3 coding sequence is TGTGCCAGCAGCCAAGTCGTCGGCAATGAGCAGTACTTC.

This clonotype appeared many times. The rearrangement joins TRBV3-1 to TRBJ1-2; the D gene is possibly TRBD1 (5 bases). From germline, CDR1 is LGHDT and CDR2 YNNKEL (reference sequence). This CDR3 contains 15 residues. Between the trimmed V and J ends, which lost 5 bases and 0 bases, there was a span of 13 bases. The CDR3 is CASSSGTASNYGYTF. CDR3 bases: TGTGCCAGCAGCTCCGGGACGGCTTCTAACTATGGCTACACCTTC.

This clonotype showed up many times. This chain joins TRBV12-3 or TRBV12-4 and TRBJ2-7, with D maybe TRBD2 (6 bases). V was cut by 3 bases and J by 3 bases, with 6 bases left in between. The CDR3 has 12 amino acids. CDR3 bases: TGTGCCAGCAGTTTCGGGGGCTACGAGCAGTACTTC. As protein: CASSFGGYEQYF.

There are many counts of this clonotype. The V call is TRBV3-1, the J call TRBJ2-2; D is possibly TRBD1 (6 bases). The germline V gene has CDR1 LGHDT and CDR2 YNNKEL (reference sequence). Trimming removed 5 bases from V and 2 bases from J, with 18 bases in between. The CDR3 consists of 17 residues. CDR3 loop: CASSWLPGHLNTGELFF. Here the CDR3 DNA reads TGTGCCAGCAGCTGGCTCCCGGGACACCTAAACACCGGGGAGCTGTTTTTT.

This clonotype was counted many times. V gene TRBV18 combines with J gene TRBJ2-6; D unresolved. The CDR3 is made up of 15 amino acids. V lost 6 bases and J 0 bases, leaving 9 bases between the germline ends. Germline assignment: CDR1 KGHSH and CDR2 LQKENI. In nucleotides, the CDR3 is TGTGCCAGCTCGCCTAGAAGCTCTGGGGCCAACGTCCTGACTTTC. Translation: CASSPRSSGANVLTF.

This clonotype has a count of ten or more. The chain is built from TRBV29-1 and TRBJ2-5; D remains ambiguous. V lost 6 bases and J lost 2, with 22 bases in between. Looked up from germline, CDR1 is SQVTM and CDR2 is ANQGSEA. The CDR3 loop spans 16 amino acids. DNA for the CDR3: TGCAGCGTGGGCAGTGACGGTGTAATGAGGCAAGAGACCCAGTACTTC. Amino acids: CSVGSDGVMRQETQYF.